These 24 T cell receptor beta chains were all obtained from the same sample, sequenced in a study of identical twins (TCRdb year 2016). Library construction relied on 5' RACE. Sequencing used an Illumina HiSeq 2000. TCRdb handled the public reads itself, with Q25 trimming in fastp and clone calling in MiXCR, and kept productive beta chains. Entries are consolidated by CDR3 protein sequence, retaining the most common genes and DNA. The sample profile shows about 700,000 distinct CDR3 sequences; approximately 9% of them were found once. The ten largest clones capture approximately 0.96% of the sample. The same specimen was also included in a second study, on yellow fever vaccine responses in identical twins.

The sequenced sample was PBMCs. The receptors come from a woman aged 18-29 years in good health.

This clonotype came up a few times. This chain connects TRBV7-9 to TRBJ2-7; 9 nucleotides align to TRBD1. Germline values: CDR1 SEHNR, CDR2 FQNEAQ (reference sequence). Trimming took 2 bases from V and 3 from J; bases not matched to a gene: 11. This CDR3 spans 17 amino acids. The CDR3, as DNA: TGTGCCAGCAGCTTAATAATCGGGACAGGGATAAACTACGAGCAGTACTTC. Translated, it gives CASSLIIGTGINYEQYF.

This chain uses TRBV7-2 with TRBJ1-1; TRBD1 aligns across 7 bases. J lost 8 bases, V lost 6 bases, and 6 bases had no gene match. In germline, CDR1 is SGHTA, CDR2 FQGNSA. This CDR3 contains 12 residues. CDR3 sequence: CASSPTGTEAFF. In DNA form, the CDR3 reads TGTGCCAGCAGTCCGACAGGGACCGAAGCTTTCTTT.

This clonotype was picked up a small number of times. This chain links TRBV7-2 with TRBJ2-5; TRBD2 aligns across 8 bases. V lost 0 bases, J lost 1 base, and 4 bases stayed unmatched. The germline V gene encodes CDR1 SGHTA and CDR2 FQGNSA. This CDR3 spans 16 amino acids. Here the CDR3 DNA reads TGTGCCAGCAGCTTAGCGGGCCGGGGGGGCCAAGAGACCCAGTACTTC. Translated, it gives CASSLAGRGGQETQYF.

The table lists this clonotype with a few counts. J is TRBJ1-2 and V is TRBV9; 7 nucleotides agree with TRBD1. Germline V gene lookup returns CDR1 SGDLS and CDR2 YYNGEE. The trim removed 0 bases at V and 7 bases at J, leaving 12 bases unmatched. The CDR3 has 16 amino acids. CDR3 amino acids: CASSVGPDRVSIGYTF. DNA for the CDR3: TGTGCCAGCAGCGTAGGCCCCGACAGGGTCTCTATTGGCTACACCTTC.

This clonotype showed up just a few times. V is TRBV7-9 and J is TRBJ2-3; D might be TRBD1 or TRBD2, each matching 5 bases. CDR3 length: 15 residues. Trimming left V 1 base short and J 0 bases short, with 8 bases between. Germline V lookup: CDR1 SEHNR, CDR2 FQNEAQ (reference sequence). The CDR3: CASSLGDRSTDTQYF. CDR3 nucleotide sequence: TGTGCCAGCAGCTTAGGGGACCGTAGCACAGATACGCAGTATTTT.

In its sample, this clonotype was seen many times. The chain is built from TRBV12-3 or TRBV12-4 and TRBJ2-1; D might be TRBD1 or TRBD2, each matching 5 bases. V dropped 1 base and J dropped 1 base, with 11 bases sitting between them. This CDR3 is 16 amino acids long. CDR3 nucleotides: TGTGCCAGCAGTTTAGGGGACCCTCATTCCTACAATGAGCAGTTCTTC. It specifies CASSLGDPHSYNEQFF.

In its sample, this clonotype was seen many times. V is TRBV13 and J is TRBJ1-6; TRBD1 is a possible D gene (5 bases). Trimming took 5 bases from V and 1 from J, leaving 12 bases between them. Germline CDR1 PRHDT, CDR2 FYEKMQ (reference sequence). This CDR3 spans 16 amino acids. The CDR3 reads CASSPAGSSYNSPLHF. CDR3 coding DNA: TGTGCCAGCAGCCCTGCAGGGAGTTCCTATAATTCACCCCTCCACTTT.

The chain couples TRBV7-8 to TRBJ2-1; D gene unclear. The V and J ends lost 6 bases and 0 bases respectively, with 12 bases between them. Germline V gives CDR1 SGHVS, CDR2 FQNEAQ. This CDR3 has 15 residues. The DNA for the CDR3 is TGTGCCAGCAGAGACGATGCTCCCTCCTACAATGAGCAGTTCTTC. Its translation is CASRDDAPSYNEQFF.

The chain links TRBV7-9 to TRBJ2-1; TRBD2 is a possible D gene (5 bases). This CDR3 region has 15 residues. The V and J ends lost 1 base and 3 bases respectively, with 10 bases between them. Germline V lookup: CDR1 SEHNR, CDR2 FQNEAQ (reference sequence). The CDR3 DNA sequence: TGTGCCAGCAGCTTAGGTCCGGGGTTCTACAATGAGCAGTTCTTC. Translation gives CASSLGPGFYNEQFF.

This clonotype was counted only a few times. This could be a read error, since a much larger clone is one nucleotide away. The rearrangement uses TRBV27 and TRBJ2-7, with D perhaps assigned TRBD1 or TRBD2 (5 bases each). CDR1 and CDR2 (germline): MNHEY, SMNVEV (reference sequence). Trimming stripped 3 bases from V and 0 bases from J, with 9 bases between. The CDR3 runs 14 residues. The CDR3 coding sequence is TGTGCCAGCAGTTTCGAGGGGAGCTCCTACGAGCAGTACTTC. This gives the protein CASSFEGSSYEQYF.

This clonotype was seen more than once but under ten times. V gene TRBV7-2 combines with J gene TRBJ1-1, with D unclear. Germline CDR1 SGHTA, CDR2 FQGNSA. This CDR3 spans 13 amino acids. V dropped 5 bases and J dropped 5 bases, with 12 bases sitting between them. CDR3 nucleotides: TGTGCCAGCAGCCTTGATGTAGGAACTGAAGCTTTCTTT. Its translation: CASSLDVGTEAFF.

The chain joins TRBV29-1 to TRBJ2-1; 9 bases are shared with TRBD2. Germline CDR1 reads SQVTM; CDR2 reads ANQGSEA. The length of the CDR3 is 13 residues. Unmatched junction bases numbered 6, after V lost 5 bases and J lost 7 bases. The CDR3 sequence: CSVRREGVNEQFF. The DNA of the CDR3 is TGCAGCGTTCGGCGGGAGGGCGTGAATGAGCAGTTCTTC.

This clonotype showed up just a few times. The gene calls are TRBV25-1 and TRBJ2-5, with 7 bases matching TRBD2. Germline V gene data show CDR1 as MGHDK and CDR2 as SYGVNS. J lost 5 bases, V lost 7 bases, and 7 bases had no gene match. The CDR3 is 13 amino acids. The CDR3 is CASTELASETQYF. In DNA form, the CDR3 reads TGTGCCAGCACCGAACTAGCGAGCGAGACCCAGTACTTC.

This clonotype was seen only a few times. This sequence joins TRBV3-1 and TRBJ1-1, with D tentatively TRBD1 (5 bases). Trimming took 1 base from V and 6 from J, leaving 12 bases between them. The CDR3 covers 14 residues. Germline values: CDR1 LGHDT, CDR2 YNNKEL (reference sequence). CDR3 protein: CASSQGLRRAEAFF. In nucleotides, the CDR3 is TGTGCCAGCAGCCAAGGACTACGCAGGGCTGAAGCTTTCTTT.

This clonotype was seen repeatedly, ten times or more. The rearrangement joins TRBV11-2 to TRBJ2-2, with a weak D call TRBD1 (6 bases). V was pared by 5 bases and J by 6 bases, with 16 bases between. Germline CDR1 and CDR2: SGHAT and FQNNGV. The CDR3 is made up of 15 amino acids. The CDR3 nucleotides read TGTGCCAGCAGCCCTCGGACAGCGCTTCCCGGGGAGCTGTTTTTT. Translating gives CASSPRTALPGELFF.

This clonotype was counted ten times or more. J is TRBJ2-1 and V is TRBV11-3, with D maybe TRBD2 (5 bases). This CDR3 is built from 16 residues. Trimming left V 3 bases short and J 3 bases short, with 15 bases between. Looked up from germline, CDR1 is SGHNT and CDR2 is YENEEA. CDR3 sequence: CASSFGSTRFYNEQFF. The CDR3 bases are TGTGCCAGCAGCTTTGGGAGCACCCGCTTCTACAATGAGCAGTTCTTC.

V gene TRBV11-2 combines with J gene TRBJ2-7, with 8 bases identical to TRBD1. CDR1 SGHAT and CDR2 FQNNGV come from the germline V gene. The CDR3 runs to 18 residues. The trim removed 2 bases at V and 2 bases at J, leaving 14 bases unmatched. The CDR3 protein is CASSLILGTGHLTYEQYF. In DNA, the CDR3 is TGTGCCAGCAGCTTAATTTTAGGGACAGGTCACCTTACCTACGAGCAGTACTTC.

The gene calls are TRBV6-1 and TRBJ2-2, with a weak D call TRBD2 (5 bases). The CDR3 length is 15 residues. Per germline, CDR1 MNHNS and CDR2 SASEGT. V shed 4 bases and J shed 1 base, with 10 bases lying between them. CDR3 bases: TGTGCCAGCAGTGTGGTAGCGAGGAACACCGGGGAGCTGTTTTTT. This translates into CASSVVARNTGELFF.

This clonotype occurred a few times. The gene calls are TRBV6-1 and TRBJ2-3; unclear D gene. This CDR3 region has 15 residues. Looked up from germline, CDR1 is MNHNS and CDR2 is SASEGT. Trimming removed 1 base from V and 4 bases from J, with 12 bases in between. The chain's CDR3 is CASSEVTGPADTQYF. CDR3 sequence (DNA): TGTGCCAGCAGTGAAGTCACGGGCCCAGCAGATACGCAGTATTTT.

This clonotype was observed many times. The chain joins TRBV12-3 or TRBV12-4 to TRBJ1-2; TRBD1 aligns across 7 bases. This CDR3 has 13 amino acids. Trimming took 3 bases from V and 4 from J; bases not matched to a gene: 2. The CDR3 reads CASSFSGGYGYTF. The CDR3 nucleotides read TGTGCCAGCAGTTTCTCAGGGGGCTATGGCTACACCTTC.

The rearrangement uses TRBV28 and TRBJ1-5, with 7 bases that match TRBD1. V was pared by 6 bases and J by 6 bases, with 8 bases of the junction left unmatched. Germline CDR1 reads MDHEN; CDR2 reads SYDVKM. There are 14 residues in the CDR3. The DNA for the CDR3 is TGTGCCAGCAGGACAACAGGGGTTGTTCAGCCCCAGCATTTT. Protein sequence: CASRTTGVVQPQHF.

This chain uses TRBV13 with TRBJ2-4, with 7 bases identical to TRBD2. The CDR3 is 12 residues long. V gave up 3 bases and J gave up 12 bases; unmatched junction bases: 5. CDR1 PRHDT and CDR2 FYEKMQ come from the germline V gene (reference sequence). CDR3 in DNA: TGTGCCAGCAGCTTCGAACGGGGGGATCAGTACTTC. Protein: CASSFERGDQYF.

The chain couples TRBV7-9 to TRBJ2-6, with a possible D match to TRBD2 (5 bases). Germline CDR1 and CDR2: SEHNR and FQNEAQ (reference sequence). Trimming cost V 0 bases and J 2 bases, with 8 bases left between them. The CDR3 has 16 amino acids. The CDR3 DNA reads TGTGCCAGCAGCTTAGCACGGGGAACTGGGGCCAACGTCCTGACTTTC. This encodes CASSLARGTGANVLTF. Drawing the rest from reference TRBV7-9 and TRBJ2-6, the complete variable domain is DTGVSQNPRHKITKRGQNVTFRCDPISEHNRLYWYRQTLGQGPEFLTYFQNEAQLEKSRLLSDRFSAERPKGSFSTLEIQRTEQGDSAMYLCASSLARGTGANVLTFGAGSRLTVL.

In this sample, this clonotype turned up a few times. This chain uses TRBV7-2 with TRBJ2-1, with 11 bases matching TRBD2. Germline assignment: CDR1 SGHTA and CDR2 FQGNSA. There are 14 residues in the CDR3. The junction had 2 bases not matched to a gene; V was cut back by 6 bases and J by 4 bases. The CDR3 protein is CASRASGGYNEQFF. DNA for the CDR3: TGTGCCAGCAGAGCTAGCGGGGGGTACAATGAGCAGTTCTTC.